This T cell receptor (beta chain) was retrieved from a study of blood T cell repertoires in COVID-19. Trimming cost V 3 bases and J 9 bases; bases outside gene matches: 12. The CDR3 length is 15 residues. CDR1 and CDR2 from the germline V gene are SGHRS and YFSETQ. In the original workflow: It was from reference gene primer amplification that nucleated cell counts were estimated. Only in-frame clones appear in the TCRdb table, and some are missing; sequencing was by immunoSEQ multiplex PCR. D and trimming were read from the DNA, whereas the V and J calls and clone size are those reported in that table. The data hold about 190,000 clones, with roughly 87% observed a single time.

This receptor was obtained from a woman in her forties with acute or convalescent COVID-19. Sequenced sample: peripheral blood. This chain connects TRBV5-1 to TRBJ2-1, with 7 bases matching TRBD2. CDR3 DNA: TGCGCCAGCAGCTCTGGACTAGAAAGGATAAGTGAGCAGTTCTTC. This gives the protein CASSSGLERISEQFF.